This TCR beta chain appears in the sequencing data of a study of OX40 agonist ivuxolimab in advanced cancers. Study-wide context: Ivuxolimab, which targeted the costimulatory receptor OX40 (CD134), was an agonistic, fully human IgG2 monoclonal antibody. Partial responses occurred in three dose-escalation patients: two with cutaneous melanoma and one with hepatocellular carcinoma. In the dose-escalation cohort, more than 80% of patients were male, and the mean age was approximately 60 years with a range of roughly 23 to 79. The paper covers the monotherapy dose-escalation part of the phase I ivuxolimab trial, which included N of about 56 patients. Intravenous ivuxolimab was administered to patients every 2 weeks at six dose levels: 0.01, 0.1, 0.3, 1.5, 3 and 10 mg/kg. The purpose of peripheral TCRbeta sequencing was to test whether ivuxolimab changed TCR sequence diversity and led to clonal T-cell expansion. Of the approximately 53 patients in dose escalation, some 20 had hepatocellular carcinoma, approximately 15 had melanoma, 9 had renal cell carcinoma and 9 had head and neck cancer. Patients were allowed to have had prior anti-PD-1, anti-PD-L1 or anti-CTLA-4 therapy, and around 37% of the dose-escalation patients had previously received checkpoint inhibitors.

The trial excluded patients who had a history of autoimmune disease or were on systemic immunosuppression. Peripheral blood for TCR sequencing was collected from all dose cohorts at baseline, on cycle 4 day 1, and on cycle 7 day 1. The samples were drawn from a first-in-human, open-label, multicenter phase I dose-escalation trial of ivuxolimab. Adults with locally advanced or metastatic melanoma, renal cell, hepatocellular, or head and neck squamous cell carcinoma were enrolled in the trial. Before TCR sequencing, CD4+ and CD8+ T cells were separately sorted from peripheral blood. Details on this clone: The specificity of this receptor is unknown. Qualities for individual bases were not recorded, and no much larger clone is one base off.

Via the germline V gene, CDR1 is SGHAT and CDR2 FQNNGV. V is trimmed back by 5 bases and J by 7 bases, and the junction contains 12 bases that no gene match accounts for. Inclusive of the bounding cysteine and phenylalanine, the CDR3 is 18 residues long. Only the CDR3 portion is preserved as DNA: 54 bases, with reading frame beginning at the first base. Genomic DNA was isolated from the sorted cells so that the TCRbeta CDR3 region could be sequenced. The immunoSEQ Assay was used to sequence the TCRbeta CDR3 regions. In TCRdb, the immuneACCESS table is reduced to in-frame sequences with V and J assigned. These tables do not hold every clone; where another copy was compared, an unresolved V gene accounts for under half, and the others remain unexplained. Counted in this sample were tens of thousands of clones; over 90% of them appeared once. Of the sample, about 6.4% falls within the top ten clones.

Beyond this particular receptor, the publication reports: Low levels of normalized T-cell clonal expansion were also seen in some patients who did not respond. Partial responders in the 0.1-3.0 mg/kg groups had among the lowest normalized peripheral clonal expansion, especially among CD8+ T cells. After ivuxolimab, expanded clones were on average more numerous among CD8+ T cells than among CD4+ T cells. Clonal expansion of both CD4+ and CD8+ blood T cells was observed from baseline to week 6 at doses 0.1 to 3.0 mg/kg. Antigen specificity was not determined for the clonally expanded peripheral T cells.

The clonotype was recovered from an adult with an advanced solid tumor such as melanoma, head and neck, liver or kidney cancer. The sequence is built from TRBV11-2 and TRBJ2-1, and 15 junction bases match TRBD2. The sample in question was CD4+ or CD8+ T cells sorted from blood, obtained in a trial of the OX40 agonist ivuxolimab. The CDR3 is CASSLSFEGTSGRNEQFF. The nucleotide sequence reads as follows: TGTGCCAGCAGCCTAAGTTTTGAGGGGACTAGCGGGAGGAATGAGCAGTTCTTC.